This T cell receptor (beta chain) comes out of a study of blood T cell repertoires in COVID-19. Study context: T cells, B-cell-depleted T cells, or PBMCs supplied cDNA or gDNA.

Only a few counts were recorded for this clone. Trimming left V 10 bases short and J 5 bases short, with 18 bases between. Germline lookup yields CDR1 MRHNA and CDR2 SNTAGT. The CDR3 extends over 13 amino acids. Profiling relied on immunoSEQ multiplex PCR, and the TCRdb table lists in-frame clones only, not all of them. The profile shows more than 80,000 clones, roughly 86% of them singletons. The sequencing input was peripheral blood. V and J are TRBV6-4 and TRBJ2-7; no clear D gene. This sequence was found in a man aged 35-49 years with acute or convalescent COVID-19. The CDR3 region has the DNA TGTGCCACCCCTCTGTCCAGGCCAGACGAGCAGTACTTC. Its translation: CATPLSRPDEQYF.